This passage covers 18 T cell receptor beta chains from one sample sequenced in a study of T cell responses to AZD1222 COVID-19 vaccine (dated by TCRdb to about 2021). The protocol used for the library was the immunoSEQ multiplex PCR assay. Held by TCRdb, this immuneACCESS table contains in-frame sequences only and omits some clones. Under half of the omission traces to an unresolved V gene where checked; the cause of the rest is unknown. This sample gives about 140,000 clones in total; more than 80% of them show up just once. The top ten clonotypes cover roughly 7.5% of the sample. The sample's time point label, decoded: about 28 days (+/-7) after the second vaccine dose. The treatment or condition label on this specimen signifies: meningococcal conjugate vaccine given as trial control. Here the sequenced sample was peripheral blood, taken 28 days after the second dose of the MenACWY control vaccine. These receptors originate from an adult who received the MenACWY meningococcal vaccine as a control.

The chain links TRBV5-1 to TRBJ1-6; perhaps TRBD1 as D (5 bases). CDR3 length: 15 amino acids. The germline V gene encodes CDR1 SGHRS and CDR2 YFSETQ. V dropped 1 base and J dropped 9 bases, with 14 bases sitting between them. The CDR3 protein is CASSLFTGEGSPLHF. CDR3 sequence (DNA): TGCGCCAGCAGCTTGTTCACAGGAGAAGGTTCACCCCTCCACTTT.

About this clone itself: Within the sample, other DNA sequences also encode this same CDR3. The rearrangement uses TRBV3-1 (or the pseudogene TRBV3-2) and TRBJ1-1; unclear D gene. CDR3 size: 13 residues. Deletions cut 1 base from V and 4 bases from J, with 7 bases between. Germline V gives CDR1 LGHDT, CDR2 YNNKEL (reference sequence). The CDR3 nucleotides are TGTGCCAGCAGCCAAGGCGGGAGCACTGAAGCTTTCTTT. Its translation: CASSQGGSTEAFF.

The chain uses TRBV28 and TRBJ1-5; weak D call: TRBD1 (5 bases). V lost 7 bases and J lost 1, with 8 bases in between. The CDR3 totals 13 residues. Germline CDR1 is MDHEN and CDR2 is SYDVKM. The CDR3 nucleotides are TGTGCCAGCAAGGAGGGGAGCAATCAGCCCCAGCATTTT. The encoded protein is CASKEGSNQPQHF.

The chain couples TRBV7-3 to TRBJ1-2, with 9 nucleotides matching TRBD1. With 4 bases clipped from V and 4 bases from J, the junction kept 7 bases outside the gene matches. This CDR3 spans 15 amino acids. In germline, CDR1 is SGHTA, CDR2 FQGTGA. The CDR3 DNA sequence: TGTGCCAGCAGCTCGACAGGGGGTGCGAGCTATGGCTACACCTTC. It yields the protein CASSSTGGASYGYTF.

The chain employs TRBV7-2 and TRBJ1-1, with D possibly being TRBD1 (5 bases). CDR1 and CDR2 from the germline V gene are SGHTA and FQGNSA. The CDR3 length is 14 residues. V was shortened by 0 bases and J by 2 bases, with 7 bases between the two germline ends. The CDR3 is CASSLAGLNTEAFF. The CDR3 nucleotides read TGTGCCAGCAGCTTAGCGGGGCTTAACACTGAAGCTTTCTTT.

The chain combines TRBV7-8 with TRBJ2-3; D possibly matches TRBD1 or TRBD2 (6 bases each). In germline, CDR1 is SGHVS, CDR2 FQNEAQ. The CDR3 extends over 13 amino acids. V was pared by 7 bases and J by 2 bases, with 10 bases between. The CDR3 region has the DNA TGTGCCAGCAACCGGGGGCACACAGATACGCAGTATTTT. It specifies CASNRGHTDTQYF. Filled out from reference TRBV7-8 and TRBJ2-3, the complete variable domain reads GAGVSQSPRYKVAKRGQDVALRCDPISGHVSLFWYQQALGQGPEFLTYFQNEAQLDKSGLPSDRFFAERPEGSVSTLKIQRTQQEDSAVYLCASNRGHTDTQYFGPGTRLTVL.

The rearrangement joins TRBV7-3 to TRBJ2-5; TRBD2 matches 9 bases. V lost 2 bases and J lost 5; bases outside the gene matches: 6. CDR3 size: 15 residues. CDR1 SGHTA and CDR2 FQGTGA come from the germline V gene. CDR3 amino acids: CASSLFGGRAETQYF. The CDR3 nucleotides are TGTGCCAGCAGCTTATTCGGCGGGAGGGCGGAGACCCAGTACTTC. The whole variable domain, filled in from reference TRBV7-3 and TRBJ2-5, reads GAGVSQTPSNKVTEKGKYVELRCDPISGHTALYWYRQSLGQGPEFLIYFQGTGAADDSGLPNDRFFAVRPEGSVSTLKIQRTERGDSAVYLCASSLFGGRAETQYFGPGTRLLVL.

The rearrangement uses TRBV4-3 and TRBJ1-4; the match to TRBD1 covers 8 bases. The V segment lost 2 bases and the J segment 4 bases; nucleotides outside the gene matches: 6. The CDR3 spans 16 residues. CDR1 is LGHNA and CDR2 is YSLEER in the germline V gene. The CDR3 spells CASSQPGQGINEKLFF. In nucleotides, the CDR3 is TGCGCCAGCAGCCAACCCGGACAGGGTATTAATGAAAAACTGTTTTTT.

The CDR3 is CASSLTSGIYNEQFF. The CDR3 region has the DNA TGCGCCAGCAGCTTGACTAGCGGGATCTACAATGAGCAGTTCTTC. The rearrangement links TRBV5-1 to TRBJ2-1; 10 nucleotides align to TRBD2. The CDR3 has 15 amino acids. J was trimmed by 3 bases and V by 1 base; bases with no gene match: 1. Germline V lookup: CDR1 SGHRS, CDR2 YFSETQ.

This clone was detected once. This chain connects TRBV9 to TRBJ2-5; 8 nucleotides match TRBD1. Germline lookup yields CDR1 SGDLS and CDR2 YYNGEE. V lost 3 bases, J lost 5 bases, and 6 bases stayed unmatched. The CDR3 runs to 14 residues. CDR3 in DNA: TGTGCCAGCAGCGCCGGACAGGGTCGGGAGACCCAGTACTTC. Residues: CASSAGQGRETQYF.

V and J are TRBV10-1 and TRBJ2-2; D may match TRBD1 or TRBD2 (5 bases each). V lost 3 bases to trimming and J lost 6 bases, with 8 bases between them. CDR3 length equals 13 residues. Germline-derived CDR1 and CDR2 are WNHNN and SYGVQD (reference sequence). The CDR3 here is CASSERGAGELFF. The CDR3 region has the DNA TGCGCCAGCAGTGAACGGGGCGCCGGGGAGCTGTTTTTT.

The chain has TRBV10-1 and TRBJ1-3; TRBD1 is a possible D gene (5 bases). The V end was cut by 4 bases, the J end by 2 bases, with 12 bases between. The CDR3 has 15 residues. The germline V gene has CDR1 WNHNN and CDR2 SYGVQD (reference sequence). CDR3 sequence (DNA): TGCGCCAGCAGTGTTGGAGGGGACGCTGGAAACACCATATATTTT. Translated: CASSVGGDAGNTIYF.

The V call is TRBV9, the J call TRBJ1-6; 12 bases align to TRBD1. J lost 5 bases, V lost 4 bases, and 22 bases had no gene match. The CDR3 is 22 residues long. Germline V gives CDR1 SGDLS, CDR2 YYNGEE. CDR3 nucleotide sequence: TGTGCCAGCAGCCACAGCATCGACCTCGGGACAGGGGGCGACTTACATAATTCACCCCTCCACTTT. Its translation is CASSHSIDLGTGGDLHNSPLHF. Drawing the rest from reference TRBV9 and TRBJ1-6, the complete variable domain is DSGVTQTPKHLITATGQRVTLRCSPRSGDLSVYWYQQSLDQGLQFLIQYYNGEERAKGNILERFSAQQFPDLHSELNLSSLELGDSALYFCASSHSIDLGTGGDLHNSPLHFGNGTRLTVT.

This chain uses TRBV5-3 with TRBJ2-1; TRBD1 agrees at 8 bases. TRBV5-3 has ORF status, its function being uncertain. The V gene end was trimmed by 4 bases and the J gene end by 14 bases; junction bases not matched to a gene: 14. The CDR3 has 14 amino acids. CDR3 DNA: TGTGCCAGAAGCACCTACGGGACAGGCTGTTCGGAGTTCTTC. Residues: CARSTYGTGCSEFF.

This chain's CDR3 is CSVRGRGGRETQYF. The CDR3 DNA reads as TGCAGCGTCCGAGGTCGGGGGGGCCGGGAGACCCAGTACTTC. This chain connects TRBV29-1 to TRBJ2-5, with TRBD2 matching over 8 bases. V was pared by 6 bases and J by 5 bases, with 11 bases of the junction left unmatched. Germline values: CDR1 SQVTM, CDR2 ANQGSEA. This CDR3 has 14 residues.

The chain carries TRBV15 and TRBJ1-1; no reliable D call. The CDR3 spans 14 residues. Germline V lookup: CDR1 LNHNV, CDR2 YYDKDF (reference sequence). Trimming cost V 5 bases and J 1 base, with 11 bases left between them. Here the CDR3 DNA reads TGTGCCACCAGCGGCGGACGGGGGAACACTGAAGCTTTCTTT. This translates into CATSGGRGNTEAFF.

This rearrangement joins TRBV5-8 to TRBJ1-1, with no clear D. Germline V gene lookup returns CDR1 SGHTS and CDR2 YDEGEE. Trimming cost V 4 bases and J 5 bases, with 21 bases left between them. The CDR3 is made up of 16 amino acids. CDR3 sequence: CASSEGPPVPGTEAFF. The DNA of the CDR3 is TGTGCCAGCAGCGAAGGACCCCCAGTCCCGGGGACTGAAGCTTTCTTT.

The V gene is TRBV7-6, the J gene TRBJ2-1; a possible D gene is TRBD2 (7 bases). Germline V gene data show CDR1 as SGHVS and CDR2 as FNYEAQ. Trimming took off 2 bases at V and 4 bases at J, with 12 bases between the two ends. The CDR3 is 15 residues long. The CDR3 DNA is TGTGCCAGCAGCTTATTACAGGGAGGGTACAATGAGCAGTTCTTC. Translated: CASSLLQGGYNEQFF. The complete variable domain, with remaining parts taken from reference TRBV7-6 and TRBJ2-1, reads GAGVSQSPRYKVTKRGQDVALRCDPISGHVSLYWYRQALGQGPEFLTYFNYEAQQDKSGLPNDRFSAERPEGSISTLTIQRTEQRDSAMYRCASSLLQGGYNEQFFGPGTRLTVL.